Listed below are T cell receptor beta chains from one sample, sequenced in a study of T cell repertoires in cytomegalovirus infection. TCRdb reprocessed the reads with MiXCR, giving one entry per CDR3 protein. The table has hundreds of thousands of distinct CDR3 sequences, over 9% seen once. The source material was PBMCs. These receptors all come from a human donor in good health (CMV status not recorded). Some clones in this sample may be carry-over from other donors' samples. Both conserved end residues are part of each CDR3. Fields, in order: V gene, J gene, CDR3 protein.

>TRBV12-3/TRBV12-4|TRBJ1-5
CASSLRGRNQPQHF
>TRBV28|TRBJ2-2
CASSSPGETGELFF
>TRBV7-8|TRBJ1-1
CASTPTRGGTEAFF
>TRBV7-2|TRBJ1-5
CASSLVWGLGNQPQHF
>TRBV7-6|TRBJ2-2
CASSPRPGELFF
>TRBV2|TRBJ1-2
CASLDRDGYTF
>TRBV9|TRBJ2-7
CASSQQDRAYEQYF
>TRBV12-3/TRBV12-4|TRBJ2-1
CASAGMAGAYNEQFF
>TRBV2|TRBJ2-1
CASSKDRAVNEQFF
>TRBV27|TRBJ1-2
CASSFEQGSIAYGYTF
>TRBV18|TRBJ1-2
CASSPDGTGGADTF
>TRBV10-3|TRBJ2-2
CAITPGQANTGELFF
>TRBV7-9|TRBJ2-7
CASSLGTGDKYF
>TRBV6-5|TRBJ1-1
CASSYRRERDTEAFF